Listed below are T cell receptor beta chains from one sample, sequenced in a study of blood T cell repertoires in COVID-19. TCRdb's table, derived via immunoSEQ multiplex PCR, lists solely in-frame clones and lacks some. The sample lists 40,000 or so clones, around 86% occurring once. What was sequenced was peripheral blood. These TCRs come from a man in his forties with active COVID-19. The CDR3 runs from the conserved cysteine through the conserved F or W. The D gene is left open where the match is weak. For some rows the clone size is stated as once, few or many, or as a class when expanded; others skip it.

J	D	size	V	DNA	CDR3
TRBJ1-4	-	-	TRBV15	TGTGCCACCACCAGACGGGAGGGGCGTGGGGAAAAACTGTTTTTT	CATTRREGRGEKLFF
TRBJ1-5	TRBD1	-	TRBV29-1	TGCAGCGTCAGGGAGGGACAGGGGGCGATTCAGCCCCAGCATTTT	CSVREGQGAIQPQHF
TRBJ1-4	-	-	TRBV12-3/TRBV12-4	TGTGCCAGCAGTTGGGGGGGTAATGAAAAACTGTTTTTT	CASSWGGNEKLFF
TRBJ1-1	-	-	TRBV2	TGTGCCAGCAAAGAGGGTTGGTCGGCCACTGAAGCTTTCTTT	CASKEGWSATEAFF
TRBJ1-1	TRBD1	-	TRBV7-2	TGTGCCAGCAGCTCGGTGGGACAGGGGTTAGAAGCTTTCTTT	CASSSVGQGLEAFF
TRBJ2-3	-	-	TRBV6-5	TGTGCCAGCAGCCCGGGTCCAAGCACAGATACGCAGTATTTT	CASSPGPSTDTQYF
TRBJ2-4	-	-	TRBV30	TGTGCCTGGAGTGGCCCCGACCGGGACATTCAGTACTTC	CAWSGPDRDIQYF
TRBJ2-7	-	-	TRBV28	TGTGCCAGCAGTTTTCAGACAAACTCCTACGAGCAGTACTTC	CASSFQTNSYEQYF
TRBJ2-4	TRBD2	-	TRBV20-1	TGCAGTGCTAGTGAAGAGCGGAGACTAGCGGGAAAAAACATTCAGTACTTC	CSASEERRLAGKNIQYF
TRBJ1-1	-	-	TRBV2	TGTGCCAGCAGTGCAGGGATCGACACTGAAGCTTTCTTT	CASSAGIDTEAFF
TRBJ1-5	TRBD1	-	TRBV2	TGTGCCAGCAGTGGGACAGGGGGCGTTCAGCCCCAGCATTTT	CASSGTGGVQPQHF
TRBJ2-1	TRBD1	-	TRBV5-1	TGCGCCAGCAGCCTACCTTCAGGGGGCGCCCACAATGAGCAGTTCTTC	CASSLPSGGAHNEQFF
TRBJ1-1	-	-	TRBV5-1	TGCGCCAGCAGCGGTGGTAGCACTGAAGCTTTCTTT	CASSGGSTEAFF
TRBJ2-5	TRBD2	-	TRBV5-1	TGCGCCAGCAGCACGGGGACTAGCCAAGAGACCCAGTACTTC	CASSTGTSQETQYF
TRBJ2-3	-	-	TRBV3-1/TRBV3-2	TGTGCCAGCAGCCAAGAGGAGAGCACAGATACGCAGTATTTT	CASSQEESTDTQYF
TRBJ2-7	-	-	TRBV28	TGTGCCAGCTCGGGACATATAAGGGGGAGCTCCTACGAGCAGTACTTC	CASSGHIRGSSYEQYF
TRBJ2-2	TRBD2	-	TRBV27	TGTGCCAGCAGTTTATCCAGGACTAGCCTTGGCACCGGGGAGCTGTTTTTT	CASSLSRTSLGTGELFF
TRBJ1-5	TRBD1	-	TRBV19	TGTGCCAGTAGTGGGACAGCCAATCAGCCCCAGCATTTT	CASSGTANQPQHF
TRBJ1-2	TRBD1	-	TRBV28	TGTGCCAGCAGTACAGGGGCTGGCTATGGCTACACCTTC	CASSTGAGYGYTF
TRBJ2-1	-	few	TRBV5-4	TGTGCCAGCAGCCCAGGGGTCCGGGTGGAGCAGTTCTTC	CASSPGVRVEQFF
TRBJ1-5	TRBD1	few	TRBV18	TGTGCCAGCTCACCGCCCTTGAGGACAGGGCGGGCTCAGCCCCAGCATTTT	CASSPPLRTGRAQPQHF
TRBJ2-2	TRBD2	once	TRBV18	TGTGCCAGCTCACCCATCGGACTAGCAAACACCGGGGAGCTGTTTTTT	CASSPIGLANTGELFF
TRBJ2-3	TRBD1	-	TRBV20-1	TGCAGTGCTAGTCCCCCACCAGGGACAGGACAAAGCACAGATACGCAGTATTTT	CSASPPPGTGQSTDTQYF
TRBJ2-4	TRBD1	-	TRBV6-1	TGTGCCAGCAGTGTTAGTGTCGGACAGGGAAGAAACATTCAGTACTTC	CASSVSVGQGRNIQYF
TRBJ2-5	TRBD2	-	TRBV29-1	TGCAGCGTTGATCCCCCATTTGTTCCAAGCGGGAGGGCGGAGGAGACCCAGTACTTC	CSVDPPFVPSGRAEETQYF
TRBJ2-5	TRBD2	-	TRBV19	TGTGCCAGTGCCCGGCTAGCGGGAGAAAAAGAGACCCAGTACTTC	CASARLAGEKETQYF
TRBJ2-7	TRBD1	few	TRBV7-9	TGTGCCAGCAGCTTAGGTACAGGGGTTAACTACGAGCAGTACTTC	CASSLGTGVNYEQYF
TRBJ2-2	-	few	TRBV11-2	TGTGCCAGCAGCCTAAGGGGTCAGGGAACCGGGGAGCTGTTTTTT	CASSLRGQGTGELFF
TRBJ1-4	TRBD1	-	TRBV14	TGTGCCAGCAGCCAATTCAGAGGGACAGGGAAATTATTAGCAACTAATGAAAAACTGTTTTTT	CASSQFRGTGKLLATNEKLFF
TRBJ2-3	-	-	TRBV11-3	TGTGCCAGCAGCTTAGGCTCGGTCCAGTATTTT	CASSLGSVQYF
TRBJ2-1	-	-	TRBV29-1	TGCAGCGTTGAGGGATGGGAGAACAATGAGCAGTTCTTC	CSVEGWENNEQFF
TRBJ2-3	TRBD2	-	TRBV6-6	TGTGCCAGCAGTCTAGCGGGAAAGGGCGGATACGGCACAGATACGCAGTATTTT	CASSLAGKGGYGTDTQYF
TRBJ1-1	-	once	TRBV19	TGTGCCAGTAGTCTCCCCAGATCGAACACTGAAGCTTTCTTT	CASSLPRSNTEAFF
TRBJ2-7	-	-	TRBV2	TGTGCCACCCGACAGCCCGCGTCGACCTACGAGCAGTACTTC	CATRQPASTYEQYF
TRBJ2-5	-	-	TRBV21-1	TGTGCCAGCAAACAGGAACAGGTTAGGGAGACCCAGTACTTC	CASKQEQVRETQYF
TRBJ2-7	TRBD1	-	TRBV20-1	TGCAGTGCTTACAGGGGTTTGGAGCAGTACTTC	CSAYRGLEQYF
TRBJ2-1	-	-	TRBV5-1	TGCGCCAGCAGCTTGGTTTGGGCGGGGAGTATGGGGTCCTACAATGAGCAGTTCTTC	CASSLVWAGSMGSYNEQFF
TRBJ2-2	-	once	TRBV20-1	TGCAGTGCTAGTAGACGGGCGAACACCGGGGAGCTGTTTTTT	CSASRRANTGELFF
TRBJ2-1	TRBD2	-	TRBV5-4	TGTGCCAGCAGCAGTCAGCGGGAGGGCCGGGTGCATGAGCAGTTCTTC	CASSSQREGRVHEQFF
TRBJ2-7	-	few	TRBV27	TGTGCCAGCAGTTCCCGACAGGGGGCAAGAAGCGGGAGGGACTACGAGCAGTACTTC	CASSSRQGARSGRDYEQYF
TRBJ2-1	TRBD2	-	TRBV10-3	TGTGCCATCAGTGAGTCTGGACTAGTTGATGAGCAGTTCTTC	CAISESGLVDEQFF
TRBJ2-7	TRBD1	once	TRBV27	TGTGCCAGCAGGACCCAGGGGGCGCAGACCTACGAGCAGTACTTC	CASRTQGAQTYEQYF